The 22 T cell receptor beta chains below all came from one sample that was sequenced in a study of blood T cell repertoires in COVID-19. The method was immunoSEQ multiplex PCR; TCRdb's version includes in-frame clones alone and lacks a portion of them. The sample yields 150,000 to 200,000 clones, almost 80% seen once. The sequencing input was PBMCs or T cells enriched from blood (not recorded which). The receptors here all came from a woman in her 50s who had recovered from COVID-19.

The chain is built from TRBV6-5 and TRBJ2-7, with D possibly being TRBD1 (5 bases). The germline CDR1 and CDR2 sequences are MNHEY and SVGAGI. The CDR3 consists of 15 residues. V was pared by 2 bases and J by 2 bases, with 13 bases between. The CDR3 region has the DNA TGTGCCAGCAGTTACGCTCCAGGGTCAACCTACGAGCAGTACTTC. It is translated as CASSYAPGSTYEQYF.

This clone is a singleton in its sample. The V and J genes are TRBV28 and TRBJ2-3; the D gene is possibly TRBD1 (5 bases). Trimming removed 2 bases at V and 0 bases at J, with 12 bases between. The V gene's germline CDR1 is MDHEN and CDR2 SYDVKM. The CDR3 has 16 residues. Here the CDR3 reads CASSLGAGGSTDTQYF. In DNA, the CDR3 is TGTGCCAGCAGTTTAGGGGCAGGCGGAAGCACAGATACGCAGTATTTT.

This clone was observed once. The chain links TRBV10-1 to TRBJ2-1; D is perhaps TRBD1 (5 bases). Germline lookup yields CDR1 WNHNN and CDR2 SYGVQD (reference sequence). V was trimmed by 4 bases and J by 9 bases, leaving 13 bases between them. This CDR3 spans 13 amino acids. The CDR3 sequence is CASSGFQGAEQFF. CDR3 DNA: TGCGCCAGCAGTGGTTTCCAGGGCGCTGAGCAGTTCTTC.

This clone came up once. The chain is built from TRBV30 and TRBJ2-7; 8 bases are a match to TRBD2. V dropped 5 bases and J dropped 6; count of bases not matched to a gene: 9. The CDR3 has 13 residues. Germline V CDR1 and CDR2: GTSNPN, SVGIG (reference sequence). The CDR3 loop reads CAWAGTSSGEQYF. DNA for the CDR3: TGTGCCTGGGCGGGGACTAGTAGTGGCGAGCAGTACTTC. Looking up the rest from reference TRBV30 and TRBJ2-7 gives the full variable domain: SQTIHQWPATLVQPVGSPLSLECTVEGTSNPNLYWYRQAAGRGLQLLFYSVGIGQISSEVPQNLSASRPQDRQFILSSKKLLLSDSGFYLCAWAGTSSGEQYFGPGTRLTVT.

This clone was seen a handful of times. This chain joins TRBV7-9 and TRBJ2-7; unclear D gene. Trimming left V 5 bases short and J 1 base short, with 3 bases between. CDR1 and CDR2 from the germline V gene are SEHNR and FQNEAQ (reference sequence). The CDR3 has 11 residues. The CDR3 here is CASSPSYEQYF. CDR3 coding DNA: TGTGCCAGCAGCCCTTCCTACGAGCAGTACTTC.

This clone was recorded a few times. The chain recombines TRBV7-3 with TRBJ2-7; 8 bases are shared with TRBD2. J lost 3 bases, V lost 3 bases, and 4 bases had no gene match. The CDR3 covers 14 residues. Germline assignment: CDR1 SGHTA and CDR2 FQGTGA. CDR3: CASSFSGTSYEQYF. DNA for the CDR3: TGTGCCAGCAGCTTCTCCGGGACTAGCTACGAGCAGTACTTC.

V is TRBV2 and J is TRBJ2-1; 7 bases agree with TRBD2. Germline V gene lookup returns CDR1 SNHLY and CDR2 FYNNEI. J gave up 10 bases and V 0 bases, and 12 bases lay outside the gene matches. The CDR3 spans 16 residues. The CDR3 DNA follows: TGTGCCAGCAGTGAAGCGCCTGGACTAGTGAATTCCGAGCAGTTCTTC. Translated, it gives CASSEAPGLVNSEQFF.

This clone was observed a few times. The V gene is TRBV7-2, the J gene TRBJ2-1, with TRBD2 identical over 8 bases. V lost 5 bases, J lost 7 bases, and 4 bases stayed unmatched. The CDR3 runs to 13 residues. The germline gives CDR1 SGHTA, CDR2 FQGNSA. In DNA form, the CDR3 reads TGTGCCAGCAGCCTCCCTAGCGGGAATGAGCAGTTCTTC. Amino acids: CASSLPSGNEQFF.

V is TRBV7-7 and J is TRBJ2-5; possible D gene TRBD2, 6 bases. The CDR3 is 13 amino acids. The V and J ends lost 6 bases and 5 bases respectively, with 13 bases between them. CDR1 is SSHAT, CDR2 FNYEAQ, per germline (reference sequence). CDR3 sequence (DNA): TGTGCCAGCAGTCCAGGGAGGACGGAGACCCAGTACTTC. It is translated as CASSPGRTETQYF.

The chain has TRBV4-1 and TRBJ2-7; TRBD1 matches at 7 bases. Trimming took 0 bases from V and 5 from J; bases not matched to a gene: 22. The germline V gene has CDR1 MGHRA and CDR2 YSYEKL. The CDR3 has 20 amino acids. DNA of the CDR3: TGCGCCAGCAGCCAAGAGGTGACAGGGTTATTCGCAGAAGCTCCGGACGAGCAGTACTTC. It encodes CASSQEVTGLFAEAPDEQYF.

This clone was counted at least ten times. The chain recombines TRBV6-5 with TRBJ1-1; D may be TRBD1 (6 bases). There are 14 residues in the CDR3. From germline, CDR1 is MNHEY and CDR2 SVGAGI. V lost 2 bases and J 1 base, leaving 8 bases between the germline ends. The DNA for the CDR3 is TGTGCCAGCAGTTACGACAGGAAGAACACTGAAGCTTTCTTT. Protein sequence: CASSYDRKNTEAFF.

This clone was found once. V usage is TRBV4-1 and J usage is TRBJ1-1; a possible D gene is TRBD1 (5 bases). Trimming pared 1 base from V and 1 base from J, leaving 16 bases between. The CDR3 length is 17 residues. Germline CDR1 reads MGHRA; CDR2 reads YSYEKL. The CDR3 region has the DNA TGCGCCAGCAGCCAAGGCCACTCGAAGGGGCCGAACACTGAAGCTTTCTTT. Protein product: CASSQGHSKGPNTEAFF.

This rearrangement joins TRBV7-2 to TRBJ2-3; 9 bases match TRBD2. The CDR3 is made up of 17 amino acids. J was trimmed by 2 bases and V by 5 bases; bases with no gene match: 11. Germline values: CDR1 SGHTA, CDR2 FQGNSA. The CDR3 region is CASSLRGSGSITDTQYF. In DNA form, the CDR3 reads TGTGCCAGCAGCCTCCGGGGTAGCGGGAGTATCACAGATACGCAGTATTTT.

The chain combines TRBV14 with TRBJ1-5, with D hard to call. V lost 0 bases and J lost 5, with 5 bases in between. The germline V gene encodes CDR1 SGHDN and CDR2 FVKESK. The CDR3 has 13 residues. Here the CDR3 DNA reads TGTGCCAGCAGCCAAGACCAGTATCAGCCCCAGCATTTT. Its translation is CASSQDQYQPQHF.

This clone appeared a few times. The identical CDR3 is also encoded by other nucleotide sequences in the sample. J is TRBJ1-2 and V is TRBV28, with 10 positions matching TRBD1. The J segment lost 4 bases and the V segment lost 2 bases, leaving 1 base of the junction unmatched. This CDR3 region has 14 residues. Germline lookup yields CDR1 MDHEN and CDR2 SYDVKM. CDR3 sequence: CASSLGQGGYGYTF. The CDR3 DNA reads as TGTGCCAGCAGTTTAGGACAGGGGGGCTATGGCTACACCTTC.

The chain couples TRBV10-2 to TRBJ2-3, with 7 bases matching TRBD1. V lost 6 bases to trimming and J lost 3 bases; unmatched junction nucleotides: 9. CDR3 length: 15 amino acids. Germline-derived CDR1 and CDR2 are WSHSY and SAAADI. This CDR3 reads CASRETGDVTDTQYF. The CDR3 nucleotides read TGCGCCAGCAGGGAAACAGGGGATGTTACAGATACGCAGTATTTT.

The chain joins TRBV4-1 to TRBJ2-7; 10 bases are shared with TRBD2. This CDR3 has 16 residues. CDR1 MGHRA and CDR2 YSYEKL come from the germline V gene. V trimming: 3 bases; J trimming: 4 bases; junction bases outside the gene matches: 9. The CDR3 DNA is TGCGCCAGCAGCCAGCCTGCTAGCGGGAGATCGTACGAGCAGTACTTC. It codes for CASSQPASGRSYEQYF.

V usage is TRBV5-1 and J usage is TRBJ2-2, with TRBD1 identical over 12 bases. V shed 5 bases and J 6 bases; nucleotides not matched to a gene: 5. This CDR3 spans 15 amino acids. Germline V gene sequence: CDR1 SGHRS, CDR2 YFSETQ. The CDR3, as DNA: TGCGCCAGCAGGCCCGGGACAGGGGGCCCCGGGGAGCTGTTTTTT. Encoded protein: CASRPGTGGPGELFF.

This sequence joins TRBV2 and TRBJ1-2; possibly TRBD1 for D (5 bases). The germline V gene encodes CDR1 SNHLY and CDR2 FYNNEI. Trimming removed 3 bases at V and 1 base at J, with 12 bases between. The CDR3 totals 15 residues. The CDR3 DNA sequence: TGTGCCAGCAGTGAGGGGCGGAACTATAACTATGGCTACACCTTC. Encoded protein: CASSEGRNYNYGYTF.

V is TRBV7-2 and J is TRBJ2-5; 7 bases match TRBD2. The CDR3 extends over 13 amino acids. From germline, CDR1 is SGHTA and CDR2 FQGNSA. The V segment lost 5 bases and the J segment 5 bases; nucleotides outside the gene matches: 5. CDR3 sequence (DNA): TGTGCCAGCAGCCGGACTAGTGGTGAGACCCAGTACTTC. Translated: CASSRTSGETQYF.

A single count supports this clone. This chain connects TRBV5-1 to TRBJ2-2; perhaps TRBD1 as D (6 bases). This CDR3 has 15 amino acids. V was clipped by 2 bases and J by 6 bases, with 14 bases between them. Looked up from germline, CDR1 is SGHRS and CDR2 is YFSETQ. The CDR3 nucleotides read TGCGCCAGCAGCTTACAGGGTGTGATTGCCGGGGAGCTGTTTTTT. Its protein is CASSLQGVIAGELFF.

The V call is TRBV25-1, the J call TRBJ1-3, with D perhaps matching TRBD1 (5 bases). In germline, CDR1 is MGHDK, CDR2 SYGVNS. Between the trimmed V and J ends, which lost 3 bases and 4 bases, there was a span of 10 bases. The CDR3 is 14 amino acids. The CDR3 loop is CASSEWGDGNTIYF. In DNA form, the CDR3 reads TGTGCCAGCAGTGAGTGGGGGGACGGAAACACCATATATTTT.